The text below deals with one T cell receptor (beta chain). What it binds is unknown. These data are taken from a study of long-term antiretroviral therapy in people with HIV. Study-level results: Gathering of blood took place between about 2003 and 2018, possibly under older ART regimens. Relative to transplant donor controls, diversity remained lower despite increasing after ART.

This was the immunoSEQ v3.0 assay at survey level. The target of sequencing was roughly 35,000-50,000 T-cell genomes per sample. Sequencing was performed with immunoSEQ multiplex PCR; in TCRdb, only in-frame clones are kept and a portion is missing. Of approximately 26,000 clones listed, 75% to 85% are singletons. From germline, CDR1 is MDHEN and CDR2 SYDVKM. The CDR3 contains 18 residues. Germline trimming cut 6 bases from V and 4 bases from J; bases unmatched to any gene: 14. This sequence originates from a man over 45 with HIV. The genes are TRBV28 and TRBJ2-3; 12 nucleotides match TRBD2. This specimen consisted of unsorted PBMCs, obtained 2.9 years after starting antiretroviral therapy. The chain's CDR3 is CASSLGLAGTSQADTQYF. CDR3 coding DNA: TGTGCCAGCAGCCTCGGACTAGCGGGGACTAGTCAGGCAGATACGCAGTATTTT.